Sequencing of this T cell receptor beta chain was carried out in a study of blood T cell repertoires in COVID-19. In the study overall: The cDNA or gDNA used as material had been derived from T cells, B-cell-depleted T cells, or PBMCs.

The CDR3 spans 17 residues. Unmatched junction bases numbered 5, after V lost 2 bases and J lost 2 bases. Germline values: CDR1 MRHNA, CDR2 SNTAGT. Libraries were prepared by immunoSEQ multiplex PCR; TCRdb keeps only in-frame clonotypes and omits some of them. The sample has some 150,000 clones; 86% are singletons. Enrollment of patients from Seattle took place during active infection, with longitudinal follow-up. The receptor's source is a woman aged 55-69 years with COVID-19, enrolled during active disease. The rearrangement links TRBV6-4 to TRBJ2-6; TRBD1 agrees at 8 bases. The sequencing input was peripheral blood. The CDR3 loop reads CASSDIFRGPGANVLTF. DNA of the CDR3: TGTGCCAGCAGTGACATCTTCAGGGGGCCTGGGGCCAACGTCCTGACTTTC.